One and the same sample provided the 30 T cell receptor beta chains below, sequenced in a study of T-cell reconstitution after alpha-beta-depleted transplantation in children. The TCRbeta library was prepared with unique molecular identifiers. TCRdb independently ran MiXCR on the PCR reads; one entry per CDR3 protein. The sample carries 260,000 or so distinct CDR3 sequences, around 12% recorded once. The specimen was PBMCs from the stem cell graft donor, collected from the stem cell graft. The origin of the receptors is a human donor who donated a stem cell graft to a child with acute lymphoblastic leukemia.

This clonotype was detected many times. The chain joins TRBV9 to TRBJ2-2, with D unresolved. Germline CDR1 is SGDLS and CDR2 is YYNGEE. The CDR3 has 15 amino acids. Trimming took off 0 bases at V and 3 bases at J, with 9 bases between the two ends. The CDR3 is CASSVDTSHTGELFF. The CDR3 coding sequence is TGTGCCAGCAGCGTAGACACTTCCCACACCGGGGAGCTGTTTTTT.

This clonotype was detected a few times. The chain couples TRBV27 to TRBJ2-7; 10 nucleotides line up with TRBD1. CDR1 and CDR2 (germline): MNHEY, SMNVEV (reference sequence). The junction had 7 bases not matched to a gene; V was cut back by 5 bases and J by 6 bases. The CDR3 runs 14 residues. DNA for the CDR3: TGTGCCAGCAGTGGGGACAGGGGAGGGTTCGAGCAGTACTTC. As protein: CASSGDRGGFEQYF.

This clonotype was counted many times. The CDR3 here is CASSPRTVNTEAFF. The DNA of the CDR3 is TGTGCCAGCAGCCCCCGGACAGTGAACACTGAAGCTTTCTTT. The chain couples TRBV7-9 to TRBJ1-1; TRBD1 might be the D (6 bases). The germline CDR1 and CDR2 sequences are SEHNR and FQNEAQ (reference sequence). The CDR3 is 14 residues long. Trimming pared 5 bases from V and 0 bases from J, leaving 10 bases between.

The chain carries TRBV28 and TRBJ1-2; D uncertain. This CDR3 has 14 amino acids. Germline CDR1 and CDR2: MDHEN and SYDVKM. Deletions cut 0 bases from V and 4 bases from J, with 9 bases between. CDR3 sequence (DNA): TGTGCCAGCAGTTTATGGCCCACTTCCTATGGCTACACCTTC. As protein: CASSLWPTSYGYTF.

This clonotype was found many times. This chain uses TRBV20-1 with TRBJ2-3; TRBD1 matches at 7 bases. CDR3 length: 15 residues. Germline V lookup: CDR1 DFQATT, CDR2 SNEGSKA (reference sequence). V lost 2 bases, J lost 2 bases, and 7 bases stayed unmatched. CDR3 in DNA: TGCAGTGCTAGAAGGAACAGGGGAACCACAGATACGCAGTATTTT. Amino acid sequence: CSARRNRGTTDTQYF.

This clonotype appeared a few times. The chain employs TRBV12-3 or TRBV12-4 and TRBJ2-3; no firm D call. The CDR3 has 14 amino acids. V was clipped by 4 bases and J by 1 base, with 9 bases between them. The CDR3 DNA is TGTGCCAGCAGTTCCCCTGCTGGCACAGATACGCAGTATTTT. Translation: CASSSPAGTDTQYF.

This clonotype showed up many times. The chain recombines TRBV4-2 with TRBJ1-1; 10 bases agree with TRBD1. Germline V lookup: CDR1 LGHNA, CDR2 YNFKEQ. V gave up 8 bases and J gave up 0 bases; unmatched junction bases: 9. This CDR3 comprises 16 residues. The CDR3 region has the DNA TGTGCCAGCCGACAGGGGGCATTCCAATTGAACACTGAAGCTTTCTTT. This gives the protein CASRQGAFQLNTEAFF.

In its sample, this clonotype was seen many times. The chain uses TRBV20-1 and TRBJ2-3; TRBD1 is a possible D gene (5 bases). The germline gives CDR1 DFQATT, CDR2 SNEGSKA (reference sequence). The CDR3 contains 13 residues. V lost 2 bases and J lost 2, with 8 bases in between. The CDR3 region has the DNA TGCAGTGCTAGAAGGGGAATCACAGATACGCAGTATTTT. It is translated as CSARRGITDTQYF.

This clonotype was counted ten times or more. This sequence joins TRBV5-5 and TRBJ2-3; D perhaps matches TRBD1 (6 bases). Germline V gene lookup returns CDR1 SGHKS and CDR2 YYEKEE (reference sequence). Trimming removed 3 bases at V and 2 bases at J, with 13 bases between. The CDR3 is 15 amino acids. CDR3 sequence (DNA): TGTGCCAGCAGCTGGGACATCTCTTACACAGATACGCAGTATTTT. This gives the protein CASSWDISYTDTQYF. Based on the CDR3 plus reference TRBV5-5 and TRBJ2-3, the full variable domain is DAGVTQSPTHLIKTRGQQVTLRCSPISGHKSVSWYQQVLGQGPQFIFQYYEKEERGRGNFPDRFSARQFPNYSSELNVNALLLGDSALYLCASSWDISYTDTQYFGPGTRLTVL.

In this sample, this clonotype turned up many times. V gene TRBV21-1 combines with J gene TRBJ1-1; TRBD1 reflects the table's D call only, with no check against the DNA. TRBV21-1 corresponds to a pseudogene. The CDR3 runs 16 residues. The CDR3, as DNA: TGTGCCAGCAGCAAAGACCATAAGACAGGGATTACTGAAGCTTTCTTT. Protein sequence: CASSKDHKTGITEAFF.

This clonotype was seen many times. The chain recombines TRBV27 with TRBJ2-7; D call uncertain. The ends were cut back, 6 bases at V and 0 bases at J, with 12 bases in the middle. The CDR3 sequence is 14 residues long. CDR1 and CDR2 (germline): MNHEY, SMNVEV (reference sequence). CDR3 bases: TGTGCCAGCAGCCGGAAGGGAACCTCCTACGAGCAGTACTTC. It encodes CASSRKGTSYEQYF.

This clonotype has a count of ten or more. The chain links TRBV10-1 to TRBJ2-2; TRBD1 matches at 7 bases. This CDR3 is built from 15 residues. Germline assignment: CDR1 WNHNN and CDR2 SYGVQD (reference sequence). Trimming at V came to 3 bases and at J to 1 base, leaving 2 bases not matched to a gene. CDR3 in amino acids: CASSERTGNTGELFF. The CDR3 DNA sequence: TGCGCCAGCAGTGAAAGGACAGGGAACACCGGGGAGCTGTTTTTT.

This clonotype was seen at least ten times. The chain links TRBV12-3 or TRBV12-4 to TRBJ1-5; D is unresolved. The V and J ends lost 3 bases and 0 bases respectively, with 6 bases between them. This CDR3 has 14 residues. The CDR3 bases are TGTGCCAGCAGTTTGGACCATAGCAATCAGCCCCAGCATTTT. Translated: CASSLDHSNQPQHF.

This clonotype showed up many times. This chain connects TRBV11-2 to TRBJ1-1; a weak D match, TRBD1 (5 bases). The V end lost 0 bases, the J end lost 1 base, and 9 bases lay between the germline ends. Looked up from germline, CDR1 is SGHAT and CDR2 is FQNNGV. CDR3 length: 15 residues. The CDR3: CASSLDPGTNTEAFF. CDR3 nucleotide sequence: TGTGCCAGCAGCTTAGATCCGGGGACGAACACTGAAGCTTTCTTT.

There are many counts of this clonotype. This chain connects TRBV5-1 to TRBJ1-6; 8 bases line up with TRBD1. CDR1 and CDR2 (germline): SGHRS, YFSETQ. V gave up 1 base and J gave up 7 bases; unmatched junction bases: 4. The CDR3 sequence is 15 residues long. DNA for the CDR3: TGCGCCAGCAGCTTGCGACAGGGGACAAATTCACCCCTCCACTTT. The encoded protein is CASSLRQGTNSPLHF.

This clonotype was picked up many times. The rearrangement links TRBV20-1 to TRBJ2-1; D not certain. This CDR3 has 11 amino acids. V lost 7 bases and J 8 bases, leaving 12 bases between the germline ends. The V gene's germline CDR1 is DFQATT and CDR2 SNEGSKA (reference sequence). Here the CDR3 DNA reads TGCAGTGGGGCGAAACGGGATGAGCAGTTCTTC. Translated, it gives CSGAKRDEQFF.

The sample holds many counts of this clonotype. The gene calls are TRBV12-3 or TRBV12-4 and TRBJ2-5, with D perhaps given as TRBD1 or TRBD2 (6 bases each). V lost 10 bases to trimming and J lost 8 bases, with 20 bases between them. This CDR3 spans 13 amino acids. DNA for the CDR3: TGTGCCACCGCGAGGGGGGCTGGGGTCACCCAGTACTTC. Residues: CATARGAGVTQYF.

There are many counts of this clonotype. The CDR3 bases are TGTGCCAGTAGTTCGGGACGGTCGAACACTGAAGCTTTCTTT. It yields the protein CASSSGRSNTEAFF. The genes are TRBV19 and TRBJ1-1, with D possibly being TRBD1 (5 bases). The CDR3 runs to 14 residues. CDR1 and CDR2 (germline): LNHDA, SQIVND (reference sequence). Trimming removed 5 bases at V and 1 base at J, with 11 bases between. The variable domain in full, completed from reference TRBV19 and TRBJ1-1, reads DGGITQSPKYLFRKEGQNVTLSCEQNLNHDAMYWYRQDPGQGLRLIYYSQIVNDFQKGDIAEGYSVSREKKESFPLTVTSAQKNPTAFYLCASSSGRSNTEAFFGQGTRLTVV.

This clonotype has ten or more counts. J is TRBJ2-1 and V is TRBV14; TRBD2 aligns across 12 bases. Germline V gene sequence: CDR1 SGHDN, CDR2 FVKESK. The CDR3 extends over 14 amino acids. V was pared by 0 bases and J by 12 bases, with 3 bases of the junction left unmatched. This chain's CDR3 is CASSQDWTSGTQFF. CDR3 coding DNA: TGTGCCAGCAGCCAAGATTGGACTAGCGGGACGCAGTTCTTC.

This clonotype showed up many times. The rearrangement uses TRBV27 and TRBJ1-6; D not resolved. Germline loops: CDR1 MNHEY, CDR2 SMNVEV (reference sequence). CDR3 length equals 14 residues. Trimming stripped 3 bases from V and 4 bases from J, with 7 bases between. CDR3: CASSLGRYNSPLHF. CDR3 bases: TGTGCCAGCAGTTTGGGCAGGTATAATTCACCCCTCCACTTT.

This clonotype was counted at least ten times. The chain recombines TRBV20-1 with TRBJ2-2; 8 bases map to TRBD2. The CDR3 is made up of 15 amino acids. J gave up 0 bases and V 3 bases, and 3 bases lay outside the gene matches. Looked up from germline, CDR1 is DFQATT and CDR2 is SNEGSKA (reference sequence). For the CDR3, the DNA is TGCAGTGCTAGGCCGGGACTAGCGAACACCGGGGAGCTGTTTTTT. It is translated as CSARPGLANTGELFF.

Many counts were recorded for this clonotype. This chain links TRBV28 with TRBJ1-1, with 8 bases matching TRBD1. V trimming: 7 bases; J trimming: 6 bases; junction bases outside the gene matches: 7. Per the germline V gene, CDR1 is MDHEN and CDR2 is SYDVKM. The CDR3 runs 13 residues. The CDR3: CASITGGRPEAFF. The CDR3 DNA follows: TGTGCCAGCATCACAGGGGGACGGCCTGAAGCTTTCTTT.

This clonotype was detected many times. The chain carries TRBV27 and TRBJ2-1; D not resolved. The CDR3 totals 16 residues. The V and J ends lost 3 bases and 0 bases respectively, with 12 bases between them. Germline assignment: CDR1 MNHEY and CDR2 SMNVEV (reference sequence). CDR3 DNA sequence: TGTGCCAGCAGTTTTCAAGCAATCTCCTCCTACAATGAGCAGTTCTTC. Its protein is CASSFQAISSYNEQFF.

There are many counts of this clonotype. The chain carries TRBV20-1 and TRBJ1-3; D ambiguous. The CDR3 contains 15 residues. Germline V gives CDR1 DFQATT, CDR2 SNEGSKA (reference sequence). V was cut by 6 bases and J by 0 bases, with 15 bases left in between. The CDR3 DNA reads TGCAGTGCGCTACCTAGGTGGTCCTCTGGAAACACCATATATTTT. This translates into CSALPRWSSGNTIYF.

This clonotype has at least ten counts. This sequence joins TRBV5-4 and TRBJ2-5, with D maybe TRBD1 (6 bases). The V and J ends lost 7 bases and 1 base respectively, with 14 bases between them. The CDR3 has 14 amino acids. Germline assignment: CDR1 SGHNT and CDR2 YYREEE (reference sequence). For the CDR3, the DNA is TGTGCCAGCTCCAATGTGGGGGCCCAAGAGACCCAGTACTTC. Its protein product is CASSNVGAQETQYF. The full variable domain, rest sourced from reference TRBV5-4 and TRBJ2-5, is ETGVTQSPTHLIKTRGQQVTLRCSSQSGHNTVSWYQQALGQGPQFIFQYYREEENGRGNFPPRFSGLQFPNYSSELNVNALELDDSALYLCASSNVGAQETQYFGPGTRLLVL.

This clonotype was counted many times. The chain's CDR3 is CASSYAARTYEQYF. The CDR3 bases are TGTGCCAGCAGTTACGCGGCGAGGACCTACGAGCAGTACTTC. The rearrangement uses TRBV6-2 or TRBV6-3 and TRBJ2-7; no reliable D call. V shed 2 bases and J shed 2 bases, with 10 bases lying between them. Germline CDR1 MNHEY, CDR2 SVGEGT. The CDR3 contains 14 residues.

At least ten counts were recorded for this clonotype. The J gene is TRBJ1-2, the V gene TRBV9; D remains ambiguous. V lost 0 bases, J lost 2 bases, and 11 bases lay in between. The CDR3 consists of 15 residues. CDR1 is SGDLS, CDR2 YYNGEE, per germline. The DNA of the CDR3 is TGTGCCAGCAGCGTAGTGCTGGGGAGCAACTATGGCTACACCTTC. Amino acid sequence: CASSVVLGSNYGYTF. Variable domain in full (rest from reference TRBV9 and TRBJ1-2): DSGVTQTPKHLITATGQRVTLRCSPRSGDLSVYWYQQSLDQGLQFLIQYYNGEERAKGNILERFSAQQFPDLHSELNLSSLELGDSALYFCASSVVLGSNYGYTFGSGTRLTVV.

This clonotype has ten or more counts. The chain has TRBV7-9 and TRBJ1-2; D is undetermined. The CDR3 totals 13 residues. Germline CDR1 and CDR2: SEHNR and FQNEAQ (reference sequence). The V and J ends lost 3 bases and 6 bases respectively, with 11 bases between them. The CDR3 is CASSFDWSDGYTF. Here the CDR3 DNA reads TGTGCCAGCAGCTTTGATTGGTCCGATGGCTACACCTTC.

This clonotype was counted ten times or more. V usage is TRBV7-2 and J usage is TRBJ2-1; no clear D. This CDR3 is 15 amino acids long. CDR1 SGHTA and CDR2 FQGNSA come from the germline V gene. The V gene lost 1 base and the J gene lost 2 bases, with 9 bases spanning the gap. In DNA, the CDR3 is TGTGCCAGCAGCTTAGGGAGCGCGACCTACAATGAGCAGTTCTTC. It codes for CASSLGSATYNEQFF.

This clonotype was observed a few times. The gene calls are TRBV9 and TRBJ2-6, with D maybe TRBD1 (5 bases). This CDR3 is 18 amino acids long. Germline V gives CDR1 SGDLS, CDR2 YYNGEE. The V gene lost 3 bases and the J gene lost 4 bases, with 20 bases spanning the gap. The CDR3 coding sequence is TGTGCCAGCAGCGCATTCCCCGAAGGGGTTGCCGGGGCCAACGTCCTGACTTTC. The encoded protein is CASSAFPEGVAGANVLTF.